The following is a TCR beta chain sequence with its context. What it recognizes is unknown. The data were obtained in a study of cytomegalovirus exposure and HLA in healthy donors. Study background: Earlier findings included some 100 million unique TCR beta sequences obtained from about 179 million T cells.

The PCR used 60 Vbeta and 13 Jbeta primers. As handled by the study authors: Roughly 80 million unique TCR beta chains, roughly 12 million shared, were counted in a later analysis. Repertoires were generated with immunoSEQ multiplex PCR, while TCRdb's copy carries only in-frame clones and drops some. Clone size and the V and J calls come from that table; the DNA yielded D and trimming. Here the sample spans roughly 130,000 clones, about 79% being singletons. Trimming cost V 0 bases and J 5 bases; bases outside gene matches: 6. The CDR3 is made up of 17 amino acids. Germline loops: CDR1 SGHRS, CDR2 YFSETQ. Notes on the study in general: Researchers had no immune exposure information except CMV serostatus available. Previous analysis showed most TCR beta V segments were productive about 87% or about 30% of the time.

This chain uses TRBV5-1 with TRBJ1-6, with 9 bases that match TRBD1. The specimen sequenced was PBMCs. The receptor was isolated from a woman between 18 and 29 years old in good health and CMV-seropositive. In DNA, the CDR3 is TGCGCCAGCAGCTTGGCTGGACAGGGGATCGATAATTCACCCCTCCACTTT. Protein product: CASSLAGQGIDNSPLHF.